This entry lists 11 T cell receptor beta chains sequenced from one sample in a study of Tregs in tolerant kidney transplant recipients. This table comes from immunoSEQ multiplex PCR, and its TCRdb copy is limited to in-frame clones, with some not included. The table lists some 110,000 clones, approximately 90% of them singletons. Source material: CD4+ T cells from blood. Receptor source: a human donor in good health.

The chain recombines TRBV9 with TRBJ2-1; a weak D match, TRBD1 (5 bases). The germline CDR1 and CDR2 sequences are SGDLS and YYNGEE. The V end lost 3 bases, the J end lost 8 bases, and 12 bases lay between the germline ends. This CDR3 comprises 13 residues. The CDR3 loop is CASSEQDLDEQFF. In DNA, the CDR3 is TGTGCCAGCAGCGAACAGGACCTGGATGAGCAGTTCTTC.

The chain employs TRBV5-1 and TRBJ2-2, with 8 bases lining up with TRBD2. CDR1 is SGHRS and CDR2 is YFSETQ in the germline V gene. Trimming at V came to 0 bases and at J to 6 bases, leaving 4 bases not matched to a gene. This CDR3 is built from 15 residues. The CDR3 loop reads CASSLALAGPGELFF. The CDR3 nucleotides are TGCGCCAGCAGCTTGGCTCTAGCGGGCCCCGGGGAGCTGTTTTTT.

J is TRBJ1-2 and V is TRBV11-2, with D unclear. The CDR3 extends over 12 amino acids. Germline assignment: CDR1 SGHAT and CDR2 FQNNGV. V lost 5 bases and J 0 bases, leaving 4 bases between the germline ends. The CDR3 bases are TGTGCCAGCAGCAGGGCTAACTATGGCTACACCTTC. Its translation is CASSRANYGYTF.

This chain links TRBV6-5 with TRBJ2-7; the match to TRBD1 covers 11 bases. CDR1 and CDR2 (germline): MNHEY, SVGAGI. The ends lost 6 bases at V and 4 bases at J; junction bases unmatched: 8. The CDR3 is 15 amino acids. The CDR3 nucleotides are TGTGCCAGCAGCCACGCCGGGACAGGGGGTTACGAGCAGTACTTC. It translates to CASSHAGTGGYEQYF.

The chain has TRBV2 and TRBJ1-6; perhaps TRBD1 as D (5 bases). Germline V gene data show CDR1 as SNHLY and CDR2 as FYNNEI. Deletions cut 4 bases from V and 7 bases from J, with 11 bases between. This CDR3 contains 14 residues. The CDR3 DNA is TGTGCCAGCAGTGTCGAGGGGAGGAATTCACCCCTCCACTTT. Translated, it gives CASSVEGRNSPLHF.

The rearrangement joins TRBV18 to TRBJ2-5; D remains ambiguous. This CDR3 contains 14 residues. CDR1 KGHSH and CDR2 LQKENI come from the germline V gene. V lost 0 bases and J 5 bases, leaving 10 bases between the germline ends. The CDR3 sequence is CASSPPGMQETQYF. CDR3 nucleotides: TGTGCCAGCTCACCACCTGGGATGCAGGAGACCCAGTACTTC.

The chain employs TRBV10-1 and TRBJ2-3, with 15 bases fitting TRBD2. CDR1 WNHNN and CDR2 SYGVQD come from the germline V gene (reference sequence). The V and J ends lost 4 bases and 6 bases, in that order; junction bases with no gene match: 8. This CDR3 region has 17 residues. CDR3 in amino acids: CASSAGTSGGSSDTQYF. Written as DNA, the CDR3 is TGCGCCAGCAGTGCTGGGACTAGCGGGGGGTCTTCGGATACGCAGTATTTT.

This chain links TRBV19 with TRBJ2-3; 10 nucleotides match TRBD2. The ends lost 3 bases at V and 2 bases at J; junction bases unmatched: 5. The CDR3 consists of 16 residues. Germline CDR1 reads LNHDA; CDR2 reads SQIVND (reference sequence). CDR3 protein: CASSIPGLASTDTQYF. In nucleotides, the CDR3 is TGTGCCAGTAGTATCCCGGGACTAGCGTCCACAGATACGCAGTATTTT.

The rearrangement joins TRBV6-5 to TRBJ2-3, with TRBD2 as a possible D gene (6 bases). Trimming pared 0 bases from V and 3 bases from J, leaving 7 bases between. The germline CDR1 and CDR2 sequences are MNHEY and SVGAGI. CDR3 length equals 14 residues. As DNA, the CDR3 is TGTGCCAGCAGTTACTCCCTAGCGACAGATACGCAGTATTTT. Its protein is CASSYSLATDTQYF.

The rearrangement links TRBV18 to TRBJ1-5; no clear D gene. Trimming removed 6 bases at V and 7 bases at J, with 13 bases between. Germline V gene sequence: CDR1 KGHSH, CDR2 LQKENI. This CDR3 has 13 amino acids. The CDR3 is CASSPFDGQPQHF. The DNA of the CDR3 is TGTGCCAGCTCCCCCTTCGACGGGCAGCCCCAGCATTTT.

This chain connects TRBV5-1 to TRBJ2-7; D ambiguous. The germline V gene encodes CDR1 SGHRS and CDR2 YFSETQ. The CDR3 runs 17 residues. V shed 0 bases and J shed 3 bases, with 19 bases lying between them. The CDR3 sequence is CASSLDGNRPEIYEQYF. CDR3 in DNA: TGCGCCAGCAGCTTGGACGGTAATAGGCCGGAGATCTACGAGCAGTACTTC.